The TCR beta chain under discussion was sequenced for a study of blood T cell repertoires in COVID-19 (dated by TCRdb to 2020 to 2022). As for the study more broadly: Samples from collaborators originated in the United States, Italy and Spain and spanned both the acute and convalescent phases of COVID-19. The material from the prospective study consisted of cDNA or gDNA derived from T cells, B-cell-depleted T cells, or PBMCs. The dataset comprised deeply sampled blood TCRbeta repertoires from subjects exposed to, actively infected with, or recovered from COVID-19. A freely available public database, intended as a resource for researchers studying the immune response to SARS-CoV-2, is where the repertoires were released. The samples were drawn from the first 160 participants of the ongoing ImmuneRACE study and from 950 to 1,500 subjects provided by 6 global collaborators. Sample metadata almost always included a de-identified subject ID, COVID-19 status, age in years and sex. Where HLA class I and class II types were available, the types were taken from metadata supplied by the sample provider, not from assay-based typing. What the research found in general, with its limitations: Clinical and demographic metadata were provided uncurated, with the amount varying by source and participant.

TCRbeta CDR3 regions were amplified from genomic DNA using the immunoSEQ Assay, a bias-controlled multiplex PCR. As for the authors' bioinformatics: Nucleated cell counts per sample were estimated from amplification of reference gene primers within the assay. To quantify the absolute abundance of each unique TCRbeta CDR3 rearrangement, sequence reads were collapsed and filtered. Productive Simpson clonality was computed per sample as the square root of Simpson's diversity index over productive rearrangements. Drawn from immuneACCESS, this table holds only the in-frame rearrangements with V and J called that TCRdb kept. Clones are partly lost; checked studies trace under half to an unresolved V gene and leave the rest unexplained. D and trimming come from the DNA, and the V and J calls and clone size come from that table. The table for this sample lists approximately 190,000 clones; 86% of them were counted only once. The top ten constitute about 6% of the sample.

V and J are trimmed by 5 bases and 2 bases, and the gene matches miss 2 bases of the junction. The germline V gene encodes CDR1 MNHEY and CDR2 SMNVEV (reference sequence). The CDR3 contains 13 residues, cysteine and phenylalanine counted. Of all the DNA, just the CDR3 is kept, 39 bases in frame from base 1. As concerns this clone: Its specific antigen is unknown. The input lacks base qualities; no much larger clone sits a single base away.

Collaborating institutions collected whole blood in K2EDTA tubes following their own protocols. For TCRbeta analysis, collaborators shipped samples in one of three forms: frozen whole blood, isolated PBMCs, or DNA extracted from either of those sample types. The chain links TRBV27 with TRBJ2-7; 8 of the junction bases match TRBD2. The sequencing sample was made of peripheral blood. This receptor was taken from an elderly man with acute or convalescent COVID-19. The bases read TGTGCCAGCAGTGGTAGCGGGACCTACGAGCAGTACTTC. It encodes CASSGSGTYEQYF.